This T cell receptor beta chain was recovered during a study of Graves' ophthalmopathy and Graves' hyperthyroidism. From germline, CDR1 is MNHEY and CDR2 SMNVEV (reference sequence). Trimming took 2 bases from V and 6 from J, leaving 11 bases between them. The CDR3 loop spans 13 amino acids. Amplification of the TCR beta CDR3 regions used RNA transcripts (as template). Second-round multiplex PCR came after first-round RT-PCR with HTBI primers. From the multiplex PCR reads, TCRdb called clonotypes with MiXCR, one entry per CDR3 protein. Among over 150,000 distinct CDR3 sequences, 30% to 45% were seen once, and the ten largest hold 5.8%.

Sequencing was done on a sample of peripheral blood. The sequence was collected from a woman aged 40 to 49 with Graves' ophthalmopathy. The chain joins TRBV27 to TRBJ2-7; D ambiguous. The CDR3 DNA reads TGTGCCAGCAGTTTACTTCTTGGGCGCGAGCAGTACTTC. Encoded protein: CASSLLLGREQYF.